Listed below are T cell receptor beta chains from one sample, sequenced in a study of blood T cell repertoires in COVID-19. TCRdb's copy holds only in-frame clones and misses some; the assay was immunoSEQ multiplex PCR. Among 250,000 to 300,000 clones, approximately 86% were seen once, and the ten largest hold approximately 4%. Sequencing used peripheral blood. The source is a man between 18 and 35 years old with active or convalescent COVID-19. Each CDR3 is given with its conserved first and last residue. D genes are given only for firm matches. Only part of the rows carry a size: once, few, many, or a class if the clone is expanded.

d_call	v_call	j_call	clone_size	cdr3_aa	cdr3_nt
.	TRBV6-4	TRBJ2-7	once	CARSQRSCYYEQYF	TGTGCCAGATCCCAGCGGAGCTGTTACTACGAGCAGTACTTC
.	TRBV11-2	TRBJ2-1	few	CASSFGTTYNEQFF	TGTGCCAGCAGCTTCGGAACTACCTACAATGAGCAGTTCTTC
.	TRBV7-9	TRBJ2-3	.	CASSLTSDTQYF	TGTGCCAGCAGCTTAACTTCAGATACGCAGTATTTT
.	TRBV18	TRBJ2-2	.	CASSLLAVNTGELFF	TGTGCCAGCTCACTGCTAGCTGTGAACACCGGGGAGCTGTTTTTT
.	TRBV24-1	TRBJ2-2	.	CATSPGNTGELFF	TGTGCCACCTCCCCAGGGAACACCGGGGAGCTGTTTTTT
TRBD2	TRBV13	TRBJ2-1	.	CASSLAAGGTSVNEQFF	TGTGCCAGCAGCTTAGCGGCTGGGGGGACTAGCGTCAATGAGCAGTTCTTC
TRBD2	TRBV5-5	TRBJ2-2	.	CASSFSGGSGWELFF	TGTGCCAGCAGCTTCAGCGGGGGGAGTGGCTGGGAGCTGTTTTTT
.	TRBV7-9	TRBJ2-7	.	CASTQRAGTYEQYF	TGTGCCAGCACCCAGAGGGCGGGGACCTACGAGCAGTACTTC
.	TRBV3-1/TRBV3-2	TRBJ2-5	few	CASSPRSGQETQYF	TGTGCCAGCAGCCCACGTTCGGGTCAAGAGACCCAGTACTTC
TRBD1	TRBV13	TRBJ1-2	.	CASSSTGTGYTF	TGTGCCAGCAGCTCGACAGGGACCGGCTACACCTTC
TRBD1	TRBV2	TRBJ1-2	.	CASSDQGAVGYTF	TGTGCCAGCAGTGACCAGGGGGCCGTTGGCTACACCTTC
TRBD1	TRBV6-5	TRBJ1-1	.	CASKVGRTGATEAFF	TGTGCCAGCAAAGTCGGTAGGACAGGGGCCACTGAAGCTTTCTTT
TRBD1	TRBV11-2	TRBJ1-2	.	CASRTFTGAYGYTF	TGTGCCAGCAGAACATTCACAGGGGCCTATGGCTACACCTTC
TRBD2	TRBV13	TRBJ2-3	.	CATLRTGSSSGSNMNTQYF	TGTGCCACCCTTAGGACAGGATCTTCTAGCGGGAGTAATATGAATACGCAGTATTTT
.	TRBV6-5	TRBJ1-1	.	CASNWGGTEAFF	TGTGCCAGCAACTGGGGGGGGACTGAAGCTTTCTTT
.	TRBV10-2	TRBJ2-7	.	CASSDDGGSYEQYF	TGCGCCAGCAGTGATGACGGGGGAAGTTACGAGCAGTACTTC
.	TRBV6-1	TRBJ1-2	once	CASSDEPGGYTF	TGTGCCAGCAGTGATGAGCCGGGTGGCTACACCTTC
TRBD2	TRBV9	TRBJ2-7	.	CASSATGTSDEQYF	TGTGCCAGCAGCGCGACCGGGACTAGCGACGAGCAGTACTTC
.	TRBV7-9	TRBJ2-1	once	CASRVSLGYNEQFF	TGTGCCAGCCGGGTTAGCCTCGGGTACAATGAGCAGTTCTTC
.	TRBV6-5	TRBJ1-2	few	CASRNGAGLDGYTF	TGTGCCAGCAGGAATGGGGCAGGCCTCGATGGCTACACCTTC
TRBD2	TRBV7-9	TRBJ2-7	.	CASSSSGTYEQYF	TGTGCCAGCAGTTCCAGCGGGACCTACGAGCAGTACTTC
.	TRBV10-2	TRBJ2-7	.	CASSQGSLSEQYF	TGCGCCAGCAGCCAGGGTAGTCTCTCCGAGCAGTACTTC
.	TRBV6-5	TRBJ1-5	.	CASGRPLGDQPQHF	TGTGCCAGCGGTAGACCCCTAGGAGACCAGCCCCAGCATTTT
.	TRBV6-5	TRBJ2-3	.	CATRISGTDTQYF	TGTGCCACTCGTATCTCGGGGACAGATACGCAGTATTTT
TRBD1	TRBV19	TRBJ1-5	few	CASSPENRGNQPQHF	TGTGCCAGTAGTCCAGAGAACAGGGGAAATCAGCCCCAGCATTTT
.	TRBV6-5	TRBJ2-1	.	CASSYMNGGDEQFF	TGTGCCAGCAGTTACATGAATGGAGGAGATGAGCAGTTCTTC
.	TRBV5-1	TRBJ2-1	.	CASSFGFNEQFF	TGCGCCAGCAGTTTTGGCTTTAATGAGCAGTTCTTC
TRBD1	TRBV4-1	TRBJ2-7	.	CASSQPGTGTYEQYF	TGCGCCAGCAGCCAACCCGGGACAGGGACTTACGAGCAGTACTTC
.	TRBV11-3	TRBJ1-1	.	CASSPSSGGTEAFF	TGTGCCAGCAGCCCCTCAAGTGGGGGGACTGAAGCTTTCTTT
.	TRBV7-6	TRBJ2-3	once	CASSPTGGPTDTQYF	TGTGCCAGCAGCCCGACGGGGGGCCCCACAGATACGCAGTATTTT
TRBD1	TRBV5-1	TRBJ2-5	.	CASSLVPTGGQETQYF	TGCGCCAGCAGCTTGGTTCCGACAGGGGGGCAAGAGACCCAGTACTTC
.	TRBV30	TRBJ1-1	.	CAWRGSGTEAFF	TGTGCCTGGAGAGGGTCGGGGACTGAAGCTTTCTTT
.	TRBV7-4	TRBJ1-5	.	CASSFFSDDNNQPQHF	TGTGCCAGCAGCTTCTTCAGCGACGATAACAATCAGCCCCAGCATTTT
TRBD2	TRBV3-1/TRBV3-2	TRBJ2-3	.	CASSQVAGLAGADTQYF	TGTGCCAGCAGCCAAGTAGCGGGACTAGCGGGAGCAGATACGCAGTATTTT
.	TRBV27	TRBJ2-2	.	CASSLEESGELFF	TGTGCCAGCAGTTTGGAGGAGAGCGGGGAGCTGTTTTTT
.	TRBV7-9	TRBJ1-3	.	CASSSDRQAGNTIYF	TGTGCCAGCAGCTCAGATCGCCAGGCGGGAAACACCATATATTTT
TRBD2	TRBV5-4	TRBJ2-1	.	CASSPGLDTNEQFF	TGTGCCAGCAGCCCGGGACTAGACACCAATGAGCAGTTCTTC
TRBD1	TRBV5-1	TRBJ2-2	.	CASKTGTGVGELFF	TGCGCCAGCAAAACCGGGACAGGGGTCGGGGAGCTGTTTTTT
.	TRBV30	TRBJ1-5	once	CAWSVGVQPQHF	TGTGCCTGGAGTGTCGGGGTCCAGCCCCAGCATTTT
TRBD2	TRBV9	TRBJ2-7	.	CASSGTSGEQYF	TGTGCCAGCAGCGGGACTAGCGGTGAGCAGTACTTC
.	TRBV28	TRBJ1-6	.	CAIQTVWDSPLHF	TGTGCCATCCAGACAGTCTGGGATTCACCCCTCCACTTT
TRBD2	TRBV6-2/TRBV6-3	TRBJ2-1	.	CASSRSGSPYNEQFF	TGTGCCAGCAGCCGGAGCGGGAGTCCCTACAATGAGCAGTTCTTC
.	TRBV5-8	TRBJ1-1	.	CASSQQGEAFF	TGTGCCAGCAGCCAACAGGGAGAAGCTTTCTTT
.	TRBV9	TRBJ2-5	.	CASSVGGLLQETQYF	TGTGCCAGCAGCGTCGGGGGATTACTTCAAGAGACCCAGTACTTC
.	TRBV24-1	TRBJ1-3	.	CATSDPSLGNTIYF	TGTGCCACCAGTGACCCGTCGTTGGGAAACACCATATATTTT
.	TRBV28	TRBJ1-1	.	CASSFSVTMNTEAFF	TGTGCCAGCAGTTTTTCAGTTACCATGAACACTGAAGCTTTCTTT
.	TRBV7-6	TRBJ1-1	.	CASSLTTSNTEAFF	TGTGCCAGCAGCTTAACAACGTCGAACACTGAAGCTTTCTTT
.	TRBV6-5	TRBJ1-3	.	CASSQPGRNTIYF	TGTGCCAGCAGTCAACCAGGGAGAAACACCATATATTTT
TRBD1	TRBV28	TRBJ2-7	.	CASSTPLQGTPYEQYF	TGTGCCAGCAGTACCCCTTTACAGGGGACCCCCTACGAGCAGTACTTC
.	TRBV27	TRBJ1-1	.	CASRGAQQKAFF	TGTGCCAGCAGAGGAGCACAACAAAAAGCTTTCTTT
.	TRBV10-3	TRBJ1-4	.	CAIQATGNEKLFF	TGTGCCATACAAGCAACAGGGAATGAAAAACTGTTTTTT
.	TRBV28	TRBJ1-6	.	CASNAGFSPLHF	TGTGCCAGCAATGCAGGGTTTTCACCCCTCCACTTT
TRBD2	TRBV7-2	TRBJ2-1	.	CASSLWTSTSYNEQFF	TGTGCCAGCAGCTTGTGGACTAGCACCTCCTACAATGAGCAGTTCTTC
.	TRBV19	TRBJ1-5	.	CASKDSPHLSGQPQHF	TGTGCCAGTAAGGATTCACCCCATCTGAGCGGACAGCCCCAGCATTTT
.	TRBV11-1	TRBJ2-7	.	CASRPPEEGYEQYF	TGTGCCAGCAGACCTCCTGAGGAGGGATACGAGCAGTACTTC